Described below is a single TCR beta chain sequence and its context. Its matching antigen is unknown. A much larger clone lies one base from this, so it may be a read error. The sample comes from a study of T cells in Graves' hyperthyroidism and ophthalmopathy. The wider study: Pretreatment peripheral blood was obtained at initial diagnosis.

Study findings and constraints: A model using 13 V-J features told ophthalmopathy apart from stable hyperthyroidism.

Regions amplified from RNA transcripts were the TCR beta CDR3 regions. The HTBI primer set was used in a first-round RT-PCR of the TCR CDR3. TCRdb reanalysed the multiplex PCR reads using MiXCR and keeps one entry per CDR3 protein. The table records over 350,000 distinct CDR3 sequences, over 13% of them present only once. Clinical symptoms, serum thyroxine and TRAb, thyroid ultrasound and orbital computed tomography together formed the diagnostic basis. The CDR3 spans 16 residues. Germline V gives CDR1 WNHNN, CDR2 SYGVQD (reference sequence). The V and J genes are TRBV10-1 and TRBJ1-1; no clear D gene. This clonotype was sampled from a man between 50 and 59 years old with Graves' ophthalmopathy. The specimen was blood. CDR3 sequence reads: CAISDVQTLKNTGAFF. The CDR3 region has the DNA TGTGCCATCAGTGATGTACAAACGCTGAAGAACACTGGAGCTTTCTTT.